The clone carrying this TCR beta chain was seen repeatedly, ten times or more. The junction departs from germline at one end; a sequencing error may be responsible. A single record per CDR3 protein comes from TCRdb applying MiXCR to the RT-PCR reads. Among more than 600,000 distinct CDR3 sequences, around 14% were seen once, and the ten largest hold 3.6%. The sequenced material came from memory CD4+ T cells from blood. This receptor was obtained from a female donor in good health, serving as a healthy control.

For the CDR3, the DNA is TGCAGTTCTAGGGGGCGTCCTAGCGGGAGAGATACGCAGTATTTT. It is translated as CSSRGRPSGRDTQYF. The V gene is TRBV20-1, the J gene TRBJ2-3; 10 bases agree with TRBD2. From germline, CDR1 is DFQATT and CDR2 SNEGSKA (reference sequence). This CDR3 is built from 15 residues.